Here is one T cell receptor beta chain with its context. What it recognizes is unknown. From germline, CDR1 is DFQATT and CDR2 SNEGSKA (reference sequence). V gave up 6 bases and J gave up 5 bases, with 7 bases separating them. CDR3 length: 10 amino acids. cDNA libraries for TCR beta contained unique molecular identifiers. MiXCR, run by TCRdb on the PCR reads, gives a single entry per CDR3 protein. The sample shows hundreds of thousands of distinct CDR3 sequences, 30% of them seen only once. The data originate from a study of post-analysis software for immune sequencing data. Whole-study findings and limits: Among a few TRBV segments more frequent in patients than controls were TRBV5-6, TRBV5-1 and TRBV20-1.

The gene calls are TRBV20-1 and TRBJ2-5; unclear D gene. The sample taken for sequencing was blood. The TCR sequence derives from a girl aged 5 to 17 with multiple sclerosis. CDR3 DNA sequence: TGCAGTGCGATGGGGGAGACCCAGTACTTC. Its translation: CSAMGETQYF.